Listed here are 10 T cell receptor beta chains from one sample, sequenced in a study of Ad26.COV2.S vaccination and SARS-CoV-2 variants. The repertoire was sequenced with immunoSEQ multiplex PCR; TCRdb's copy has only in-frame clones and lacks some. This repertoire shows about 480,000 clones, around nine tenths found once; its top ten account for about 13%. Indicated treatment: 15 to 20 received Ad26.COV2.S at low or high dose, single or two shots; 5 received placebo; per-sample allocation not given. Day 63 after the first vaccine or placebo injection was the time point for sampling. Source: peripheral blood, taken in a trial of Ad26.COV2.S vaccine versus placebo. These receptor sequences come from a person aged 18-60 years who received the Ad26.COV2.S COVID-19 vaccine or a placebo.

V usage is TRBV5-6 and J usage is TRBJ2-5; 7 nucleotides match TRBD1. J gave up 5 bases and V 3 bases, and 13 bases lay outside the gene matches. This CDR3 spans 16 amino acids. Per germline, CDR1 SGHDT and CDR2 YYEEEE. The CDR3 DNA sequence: TGTGCCAGCAGCTCATTGAACCGGGACAGAGGGGAGACCCAGTACTTC. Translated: CASSSLNRDRGETQYF.

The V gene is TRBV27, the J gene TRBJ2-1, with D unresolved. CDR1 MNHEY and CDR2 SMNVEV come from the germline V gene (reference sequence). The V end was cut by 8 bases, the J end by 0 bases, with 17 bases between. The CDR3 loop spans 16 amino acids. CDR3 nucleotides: TGTGCCAGCCAACCCCATACGGACCTCTCCTACAATGAGCAGTTCTTC. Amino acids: CASQPHTDLSYNEQFF.

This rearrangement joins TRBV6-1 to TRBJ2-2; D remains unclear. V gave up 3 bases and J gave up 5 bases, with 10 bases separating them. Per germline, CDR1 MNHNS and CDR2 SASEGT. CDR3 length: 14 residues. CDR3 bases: TGTGCCAGCAGTGAGCTGGTGTATACCGGGGAGCTGTTTTTT. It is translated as CASSELVYTGELFF.

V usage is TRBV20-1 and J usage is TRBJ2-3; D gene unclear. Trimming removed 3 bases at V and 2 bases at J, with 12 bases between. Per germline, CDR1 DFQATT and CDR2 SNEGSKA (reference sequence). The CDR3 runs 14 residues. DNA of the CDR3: TGCAGTGCTAGTATAGGAAGGGACACAGATACGCAGTATTTT. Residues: CSASIGRDTDTQYF.

CDR3: CASSRTSGSPGANVLTF. CDR3 coding DNA: TGTGCCAGCAGCCGGACTAGCGGGAGTCCCGGGGCCAACGTCCTGACTTTC. The rearrangement uses TRBV7-2 and TRBJ2-6; 13 nucleotides agree with TRBD2. Trimming took 5 bases from V and 4 from J; bases not matched to a gene: 5. This CDR3 contains 17 residues. Germline V gene data show CDR1 as SGHTA and CDR2 as FQGNSA.

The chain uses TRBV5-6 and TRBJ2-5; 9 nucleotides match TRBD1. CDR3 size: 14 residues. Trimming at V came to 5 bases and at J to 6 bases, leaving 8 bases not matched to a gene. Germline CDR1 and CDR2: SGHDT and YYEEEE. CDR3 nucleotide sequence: TGTGCCAGCAGGCCACAGGGGGCGGGAAAGACCCAGTACTTC. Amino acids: CASRPQGAGKTQYF.

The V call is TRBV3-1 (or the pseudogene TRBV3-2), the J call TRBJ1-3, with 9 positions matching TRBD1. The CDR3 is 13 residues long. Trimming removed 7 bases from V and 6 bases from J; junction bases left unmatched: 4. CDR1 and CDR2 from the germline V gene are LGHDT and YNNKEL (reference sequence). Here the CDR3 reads CASTLQGANTIYF. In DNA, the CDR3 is TGTGCCAGCACCTTACAGGGGGCAAACACCATATATTTT.

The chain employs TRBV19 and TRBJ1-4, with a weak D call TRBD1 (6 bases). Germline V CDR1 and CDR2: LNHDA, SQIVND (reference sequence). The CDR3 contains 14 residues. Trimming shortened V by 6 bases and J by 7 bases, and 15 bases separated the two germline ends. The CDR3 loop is CASSVQGRTEKLFF. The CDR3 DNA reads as TGTGCCAGTAGCGTACAGGGACGGACTGAAAAACTGTTTTTT.

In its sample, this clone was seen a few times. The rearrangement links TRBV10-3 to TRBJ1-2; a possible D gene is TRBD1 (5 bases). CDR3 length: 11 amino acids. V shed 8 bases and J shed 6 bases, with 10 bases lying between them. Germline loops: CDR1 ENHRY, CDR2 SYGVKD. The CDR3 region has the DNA TGTGCCATCGGGAGGGGCAATGGCTACACCTTC. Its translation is CAIGRGNGYTF.

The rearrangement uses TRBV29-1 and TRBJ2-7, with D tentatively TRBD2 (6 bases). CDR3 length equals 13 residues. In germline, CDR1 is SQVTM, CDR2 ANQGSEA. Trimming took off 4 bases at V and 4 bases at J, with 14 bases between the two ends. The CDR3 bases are TGCAGCGTTGGGGGCGGGAACTCTTACGAGCAGTACTTC. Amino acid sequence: CSVGGGNSYEQYF.